Listed below are T cell receptor beta chains from one sample, sequenced in a study of response to subunit inactivated influenza vaccine. MiXCR, run by TCRdb on the RT-PCR reads, gives a single entry per CDR3 protein. The sample shows about 520,000 distinct CDR3 sequences, under 8.5% of them seen only once. The sequencing here drew on PBMCs from blood, taken about 24 months after vaccination. Receptors were obtained from a man aged 50 to 69 who received an inactivated influenza vaccine. Both conserved end residues are part of each CDR3. A D gene is named only where the DNA matches it firmly. Not all rows give a size; the values are once, few, many and, for expanded clones, a class.

cdr3_length	j_call	d_call	v_call	clone_size	cdr3_nt	cdr3_aa
17	TRBJ2-5	TRBD2	TRBV24-1	-	TGTGCCACCAGTGGTCCCCTGGGCGGGGGGGCAGGCGAGACCCAGTACTTC	CATSGPLGGGAGETQYF
13	TRBJ2-1	-	TRBV9	few	TGTGCCAGCAGCGCCGCCCCCGACAATGAGCAGTTCTTC	CASSAAPDNEQFF
16	TRBJ2-7	TRBD1	TRBV7-9	few	TGTGCCAGCAGTATTAAGCGAAGGGACAGATCCTACGAGCAGTACTTC	CASSIKRRDRSYEQYF
13	TRBJ1-1	-	TRBV6-2/TRBV6-3	few	TGTGCCAGCAGTTATCAAGTGAACACTGAAGCTTTCTTT	CASSYQVNTEAFF
17	TRBJ2-5	TRBD2	TRBV20-1	-	TGCAGTGCTAGAGGGGGGGGAGTAGGTAGCTTAATAGAGACCCAGTACTTC	CSARGGGVGSLIETQYF
15	TRBJ2-1	-	TRBV21-1	many	TGTGCCAGCAGCCCCCGGGTAGCTGAGGACAATGAGCAGTTCTTC	CASSPRVAEDNEQFF
14	TRBJ1-1	-	TRBV12-3/TRBV12-4	-	TGTGCCAGCAGTCCCCGCGGGGAGGGCACTGAAGCTTTCTTT	CASSPRGEGTEAFF
14	TRBJ2-7	-	TRBV7-9	many	TGTGCCAGCAGCCCTGTAGCAGGGTGGTACGAGCAGTACTTC	CASSPVAGWYEQYF
17	TRBJ2-1	TRBD2	TRBV24-1	-	TGTGCCACCAGTGATTTGCAACTAGCGGGGGGGCCGGGTGAGCAGTTCTTC	CATSDLQLAGGPGEQFF
16	TRBJ2-7	-	TRBV9	-	TGTGCCAGCAGCGTAGATGCAGGACAGAGCTCCTACGAGCAGTACTTC	CASSVDAGQSSYEQYF
11	TRBJ2-7	TRBD1	TRBV30	many	TGTGCCTCCCAGGGGGATTACGAGCAGTACTTC	CASQGDYEQYF
15	TRBJ2-5	TRBD1	TRBV5-1	-	TGCGCCAGCAGCCCCGACAGGGGCGCGAAAGAGACCCAGTACTTC	CASSPDRGAKETQYF
17	TRBJ2-6	-	TRBV18	-	TGTGCCAGCTCACCACCGGGCATCTTCTCTGGGGCCAACGTCCTGACTTTC	CASSPPGIFSGANVLTF
13	TRBJ2-7	-	TRBV12-3/TRBV12-4	many	TGTGCCAGCAGTTTTGGGAAGAGCTACGAGCAGTACTTC	CASSFGKSYEQYF
13	TRBJ2-5	-	TRBV7-2	few	TGTGCCAGCTCTAGGTGGGGCCAAGAGACCCAGTACTTC	CASSRWGQETQYF
15	TRBJ2-5	-	TRBV20-1	few	TGCAGTGCTAGAGATAAACGGGAGCTTCAAGAGACCCAGTACTTC	CSARDKRELQETQYF
12	TRBJ1-1	-	TRBV20-1	-	TGCAGTGTACAAGGGGGGAACACTGAAGCTTTCTTT	CSVQGGNTEAFF
14	TRBJ2-1	-	TRBV15	few	TGTGCCACCAGCAGAGATATCGTTGGCAGTGAGCAGTTCTTC	CATSRDIVGSEQFF
13	TRBJ2-7	TRBD1	TRBV12-3/TRBV12-4	many	TGTGCCAGCAGTTCTTACAGGGGTGGCGAGCAGTACTTC	CASSSYRGGEQYF
18	TRBJ2-3	-	TRBV11-1	few	TGTGCCAGCAGCTCCCCGGGACAATCGTATTTTAGCACAGATACGCAGTATTTT	CASSSPGQSYFSTDTQYF
13	TRBJ2-5	-	TRBV11-3	few	TGTGCCAGCAACTTACCAGGGTTAAAGACCCAGTACTTC	CASNLPGLKTQYF
14	TRBJ1-6	-	TRBV12-3/TRBV12-4	many	TGTGCCAGCAGTTTAGAAGGGGAAAATTCACCCCTCCACTTT	CASSLEGENSPLHF
19	TRBJ2-5	-	TRBV20-1	-	TGCAGTGCTAGTGATTCCGTCCAGAGGCGTCGGGGACGAAAAGAGACCCAGTACTTC	CSASDSVQRRRGRKETQYF
13	TRBJ2-7	-	TRBV29-1	many	TGCAGCGTTGAAGATTTGAACGGCTACGAGCAGTACTTC	CSVEDLNGYEQYF
16	TRBJ1-6	-	TRBV4-2	-	TGTGCCAGCAGCCAAGACCCCGGGTTAGCGAATTCACCCCTCCACTTT	CASSQDPGLANSPLHF
12	TRBJ1-2	-	TRBV12-3/TRBV12-4	many	TGTGCCAGCAGTAGGGCGCTTCGTGGCTACACCTTC	CASSRALRGYTF
15	TRBJ1-1	-	TRBV4-1	many	TGCGCCAGCAGCCAAGATGGGGTCGGCGGCACTGAAGCTTTCTTT	CASSQDGVGGTEAFF
20	TRBJ2-5	TRBD2	TRBV10-1	-	TGCGCCAGCAGTGACACTCTCCCCGGGACTAGCGGGGGGGCCCAAGAGACCCAGTACTTC	CASSDTLPGTSGGAQETQYF